This T cell receptor (beta chain) was observed in a study of blood T cell repertoires in COVID-19. Study context: Spain, Italy and the United States supplied samples that represented acute and convalescent COVID-19. Sources were T cells, B-cell-depleted T cells, or PBMCs; the material itself was cDNA or gDNA.

In the study's own analysis: From reference gene primer amplification, estimates of nucleated cell counts were derived. Some clones are missing from TCRdb's copy, which holds only in-frame ones; the method was immunoSEQ multiplex PCR. The V and J calls and clone size come from that table; D and trimming were worked out from the DNA. The table lists 80,000 to 100,000 clones, about 90% of them singletons, with about 1.8% in the top ten. Trimming cost V 4 bases and J 7 bases; bases outside gene matches: 7. The CDR3 has 15 residues. The germline gives CDR1 MNHEY, CDR2 SVGAGI. This TCR was recovered from a human donor with active COVID-19. The donor label of this sample is uncertain. J is TRBJ1-4 and V is TRBV6-5; 9 bases line up with TRBD1. The sequenced sample was peripheral blood. The CDR3 DNA is TGTGCCAGCAGTTTGGGGACAGGGCGGAGTGAAAAACTGTTTTTT. Its protein product is CASSLGTGRSEKLFF.